This entry describes one TCR beta chain. This entry belongs to a study of control samples from healthy donors and cancer patients. Generated by immunoSEQ multiplex PCR, the TCRdb table keeps only in-frame clones and is missing some. Of some 130,000 clones listed, roughly 95% are singletons. The V segment lost 1 base and the J segment 6 bases; nucleotides outside the gene matches: 3. The CDR3 runs to 15 residues. Per the germline V gene, CDR1 is SGHRS and CDR2 is YFSETQ. This receptor was taken from a man aged 25-40 years in good health. The rearrangement uses TRBV5-1 and TRBJ2-6, with 8 bases matching TRBD1. Sample: blood. In nucleotides, the CDR3 is TGCGCCAGCAGCTTGTCGCAGGGGGCGGCCAACGTCCTGACTTTC. Amino acid sequence: CASSLSQGAANVLTF.